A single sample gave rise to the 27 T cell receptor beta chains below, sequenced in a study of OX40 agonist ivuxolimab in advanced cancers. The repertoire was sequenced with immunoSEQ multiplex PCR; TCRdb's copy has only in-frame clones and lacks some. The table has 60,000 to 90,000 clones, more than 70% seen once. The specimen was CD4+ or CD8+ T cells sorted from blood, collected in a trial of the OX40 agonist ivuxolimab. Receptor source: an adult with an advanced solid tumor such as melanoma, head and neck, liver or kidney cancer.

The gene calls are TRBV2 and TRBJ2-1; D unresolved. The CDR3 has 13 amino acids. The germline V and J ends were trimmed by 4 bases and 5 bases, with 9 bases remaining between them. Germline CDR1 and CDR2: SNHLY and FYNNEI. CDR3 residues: CASSGTGNNEQFF. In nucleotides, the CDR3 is TGTGCCAGCAGTGGGACCGGTAACAATGAGCAGTTCTTC.

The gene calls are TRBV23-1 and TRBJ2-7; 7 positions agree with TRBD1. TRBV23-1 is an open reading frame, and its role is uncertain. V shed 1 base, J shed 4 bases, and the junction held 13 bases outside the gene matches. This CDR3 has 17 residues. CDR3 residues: CASSQCRADRRDYEQYF. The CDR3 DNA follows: TGCGCCAGCAGTCAATGTCGGGCGGACAGGCGAGATTACGAGCAGTACTTC.

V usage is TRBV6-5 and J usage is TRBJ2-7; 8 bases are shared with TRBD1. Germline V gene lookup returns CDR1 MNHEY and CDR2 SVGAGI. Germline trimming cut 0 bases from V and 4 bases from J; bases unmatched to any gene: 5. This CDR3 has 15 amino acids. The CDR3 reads CASSYSNRGSYEQYF. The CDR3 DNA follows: TGTGCCAGCAGTTACTCAAACAGGGGGTCGTACGAGCAGTACTTC.

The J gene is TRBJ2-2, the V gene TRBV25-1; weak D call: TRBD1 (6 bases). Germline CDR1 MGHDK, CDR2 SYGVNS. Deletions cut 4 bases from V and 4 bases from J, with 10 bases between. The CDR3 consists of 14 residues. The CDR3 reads CASSVLQGTGELFF. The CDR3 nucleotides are TGTGCCAGCAGTGTGCTACAGGGCACCGGGGAGCTGTTTTTT.

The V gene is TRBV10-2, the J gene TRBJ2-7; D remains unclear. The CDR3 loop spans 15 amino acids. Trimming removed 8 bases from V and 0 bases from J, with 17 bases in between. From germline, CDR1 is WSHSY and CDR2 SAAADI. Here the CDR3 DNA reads TGCGCCAGCCAAGCCGTCAGCTACTCCTCCTACGAGCAGTACTTC. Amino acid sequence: CASQAVSYSSYEQYF.

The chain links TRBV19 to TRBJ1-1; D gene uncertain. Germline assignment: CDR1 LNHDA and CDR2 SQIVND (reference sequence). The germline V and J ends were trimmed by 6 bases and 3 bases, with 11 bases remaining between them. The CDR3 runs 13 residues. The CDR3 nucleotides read TGTGCCAGTAGACTTCGACGGGACACTGAAGCTTTCTTT. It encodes CASRLRRDTEAFF.

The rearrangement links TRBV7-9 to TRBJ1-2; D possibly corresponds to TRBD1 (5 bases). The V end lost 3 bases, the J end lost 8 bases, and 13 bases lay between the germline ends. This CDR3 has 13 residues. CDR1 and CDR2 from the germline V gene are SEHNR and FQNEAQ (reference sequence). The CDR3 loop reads CASSFKGQNGYTF. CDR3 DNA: TGTGCCAGCAGCTTTAAGGGGCAAAACGGCTACACCTTC.

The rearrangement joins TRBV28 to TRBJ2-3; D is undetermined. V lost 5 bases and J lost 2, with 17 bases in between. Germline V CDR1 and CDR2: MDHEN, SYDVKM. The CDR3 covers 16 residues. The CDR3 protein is CASSLDQAASTDTQYF. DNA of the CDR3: TGTGCCAGCAGTCTCGACCAGGCTGCCTCCACAGATACGCAGTATTTT.

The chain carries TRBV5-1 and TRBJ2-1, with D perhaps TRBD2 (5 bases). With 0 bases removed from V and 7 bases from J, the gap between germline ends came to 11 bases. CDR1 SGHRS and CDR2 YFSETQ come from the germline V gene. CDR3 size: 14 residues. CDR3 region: CASSLDGGLNEQFF. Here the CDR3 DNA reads TGCGCCAGCAGCTTGGATGGCGGACTTAATGAGCAGTTCTTC.

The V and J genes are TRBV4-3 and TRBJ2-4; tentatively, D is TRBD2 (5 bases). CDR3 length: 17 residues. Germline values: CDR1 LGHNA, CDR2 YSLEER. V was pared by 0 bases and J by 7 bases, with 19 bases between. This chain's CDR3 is CASSQEVLATAGNIQYF. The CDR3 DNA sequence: TGCGCCAGCAGCCAAGAAGTCCTTGCCACGGCGGGTAACATTCAGTACTTC.

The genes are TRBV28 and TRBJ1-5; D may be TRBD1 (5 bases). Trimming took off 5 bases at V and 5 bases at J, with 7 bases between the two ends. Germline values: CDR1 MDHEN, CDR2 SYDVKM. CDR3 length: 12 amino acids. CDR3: CASSTRDQPQHF. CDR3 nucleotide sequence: TGTGCCAGCAGTACCAGGGATCAGCCCCAGCATTTT.

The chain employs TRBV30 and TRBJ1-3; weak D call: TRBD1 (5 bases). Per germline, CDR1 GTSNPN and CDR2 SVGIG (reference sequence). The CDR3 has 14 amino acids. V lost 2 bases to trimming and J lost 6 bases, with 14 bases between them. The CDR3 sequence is CAWSPDRSVNTIYF. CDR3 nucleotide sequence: TGTGCCTGGAGTCCCGACAGATCAGTAAACACCATATATTTT.

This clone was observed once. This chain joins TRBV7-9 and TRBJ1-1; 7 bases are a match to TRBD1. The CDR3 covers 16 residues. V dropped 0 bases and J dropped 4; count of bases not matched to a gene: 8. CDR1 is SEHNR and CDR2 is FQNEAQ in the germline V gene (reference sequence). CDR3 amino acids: CASSLARGGGGTEAFF. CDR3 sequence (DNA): TGTGCCAGCAGCTTAGCGAGGGGAGGGGGCGGCACTGAAGCTTTCTTT.

CDR3 region: CASKRQGANEKLFF. The DNA for the CDR3 is TGTGCCAGTAAGCGACAGGGGGCTAATGAAAAACTGTTTTTT. V usage is TRBV19 and J usage is TRBJ1-4, with 9 bases matching TRBD1. Trimming took 7 bases from V and 3 from J; bases not matched to a gene: 3. Germline CDR1 and CDR2: LNHDA and SQIVND (reference sequence). The CDR3 sequence is 14 residues long.

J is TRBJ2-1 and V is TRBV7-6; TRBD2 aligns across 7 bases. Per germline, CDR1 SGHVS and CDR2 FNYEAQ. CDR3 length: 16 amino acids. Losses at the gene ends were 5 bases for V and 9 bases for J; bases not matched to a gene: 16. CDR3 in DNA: TGTGCCAGCAGCCCCCTAGCGATGGGAGGGCCCGTTGAGCAGTTCTTC. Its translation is CASSPLAMGGPVEQFF.

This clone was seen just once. CDR3 amino acids: CASSGPDRGQETQYF. The DNA for the CDR3 is TGTGCCAGCAGTGGCCCGGACAGGGGGCAGGAGACCCAGTACTTC. The gene calls are TRBV28 and TRBJ2-5, with 11 bases fitting TRBD1. Per germline, CDR1 MDHEN and CDR2 SYDVKM. This CDR3 contains 15 residues. The junction had 7 bases not matched to a gene; V was cut back by 5 bases and J by 5 bases.

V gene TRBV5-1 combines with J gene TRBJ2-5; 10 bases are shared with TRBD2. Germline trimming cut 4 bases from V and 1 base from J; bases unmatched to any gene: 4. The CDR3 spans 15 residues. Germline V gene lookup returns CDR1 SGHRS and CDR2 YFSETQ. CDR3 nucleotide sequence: TGCGCCAGCAGCCCCCGGACTAGCGGCCAAGAGACCCAGTACTTC. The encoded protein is CASSPRTSGQETQYF.

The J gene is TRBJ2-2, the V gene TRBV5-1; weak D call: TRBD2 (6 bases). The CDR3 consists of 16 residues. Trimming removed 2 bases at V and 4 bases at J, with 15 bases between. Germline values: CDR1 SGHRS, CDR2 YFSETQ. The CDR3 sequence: CASSFSGGTGTGELFF. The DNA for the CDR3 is TGCGCCAGCAGCTTTTCCGGCGGGACTGGCACCGGGGAGCTGTTTTTT.

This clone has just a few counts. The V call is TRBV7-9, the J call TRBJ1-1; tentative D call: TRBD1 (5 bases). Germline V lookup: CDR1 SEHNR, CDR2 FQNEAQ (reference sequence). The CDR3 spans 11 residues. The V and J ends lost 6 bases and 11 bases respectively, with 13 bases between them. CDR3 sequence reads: CASRLQVEAFF. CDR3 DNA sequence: TGTGCCAGCAGGTTACAGGTAGAGGCTTTCTTT.

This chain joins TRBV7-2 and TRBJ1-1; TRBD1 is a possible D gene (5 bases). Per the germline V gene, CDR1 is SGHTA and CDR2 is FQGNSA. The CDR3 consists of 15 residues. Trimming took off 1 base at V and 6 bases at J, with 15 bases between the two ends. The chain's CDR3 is CASSLGRVSLAEAFF. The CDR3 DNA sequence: TGTGCCAGCAGCTTAGGCAGGGTGAGTCTTGCTGAAGCTTTCTTT.

The chain's CDR3 is CASRYGTSGSDEQFF. As DNA, the CDR3 is TGTGCCAGCAGATACGGGACTAGCGGGAGCGATGAGCAGTTCTTC. The chain couples TRBV2 to TRBJ2-1, with TRBD2 matching 14 bases. Germline V lookup: CDR1 SNHLY, CDR2 FYNNEI. The CDR3 runs 15 residues. J was trimmed by 8 bases and V by 6 bases; bases with no gene match: 6.

In DNA form, the CDR3 reads TGTGCCAGCAGTGGGGGGGGAGCTCTAAATAACTATGGCTACACCTTC. Translation: CASSGGGALNNYGYTF. The V call is TRBV6-1, the J call TRBJ1-2; a possible D gene is TRBD1 (5 bases). Trimming left V 4 bases short and J 1 base short, with 16 bases between. Germline V gene sequence: CDR1 MNHNS, CDR2 SASEGT. The CDR3 extends over 16 amino acids.

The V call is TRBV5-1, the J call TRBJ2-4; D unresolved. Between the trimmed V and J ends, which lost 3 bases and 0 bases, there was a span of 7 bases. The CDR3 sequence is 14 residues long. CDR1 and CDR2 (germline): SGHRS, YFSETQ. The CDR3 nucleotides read TGCGCCAGCAGCTGGAGTCTAGCCAAAAACATTCAGTACTTC. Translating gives CASSWSLAKNIQYF.

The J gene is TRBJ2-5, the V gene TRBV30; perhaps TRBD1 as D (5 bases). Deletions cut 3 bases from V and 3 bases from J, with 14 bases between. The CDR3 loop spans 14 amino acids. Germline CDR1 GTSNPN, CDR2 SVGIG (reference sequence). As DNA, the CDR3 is TGTGCCTGGAGCGCTGACAGTATGGAAGAGACCCAGTACTTC. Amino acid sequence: CAWSADSMEETQYF.

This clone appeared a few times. The CDR3 DNA follows: TGTGCCAGCAGTGAGGGGCTCGGCAGTAGGAGAGAGACCCAGTACTTC. The encoded protein is CASSEGLGSRRETQYF. The V and J genes are TRBV25-1 and TRBJ2-5, with a tentative D call TRBD1 (5 bases). V gave up 3 bases and J gave up 4 bases, with 18 bases separating them. This CDR3 has 16 amino acids. The V gene's germline CDR1 is MGHDK and CDR2 SYGVNS.

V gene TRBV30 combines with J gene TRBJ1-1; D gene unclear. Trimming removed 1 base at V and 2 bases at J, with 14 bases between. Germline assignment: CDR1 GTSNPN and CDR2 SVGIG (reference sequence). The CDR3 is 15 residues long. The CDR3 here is CAWSGAGSINTEAFF. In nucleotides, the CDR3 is TGTGCCTGGAGTGGGGCGGGGTCCATTAACACTGAAGCTTTCTTT.

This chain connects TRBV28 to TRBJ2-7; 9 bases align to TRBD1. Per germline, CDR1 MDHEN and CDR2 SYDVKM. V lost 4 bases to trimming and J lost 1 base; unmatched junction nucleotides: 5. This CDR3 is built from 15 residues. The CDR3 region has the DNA TGTGCCAGCAGTTCCCGACAGGGGGAGTCCTACGAGCAGTACTTC. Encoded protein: CASSSRQGESYEQYF.